A selection of T cell receptor beta chains follows, all from one sample in a study of CD8 T cells in ankylosing spondylitis. A single record per CDR3 protein comes from TCRdb applying MiXCR to the 5' RACE reads. Here the sample spans approximately 200,000 distinct CDR3 sequences, roughly 13% being singletons. The sample consisted of blood, either unsorted or a sorted T cell fraction (not recorded which). Every receptor here comes from a male donor with ankylosing spondylitis or in good health (not recorded which). Both conserved end residues are part of each CDR3. The order of the fields is J gene, V gene, clone size, D gene, CDR3 protein, CDR3 DNA. The D gene is left open where the match is weak. Clone size is shown for a subset of rows, as once, few, many or a class of expanded clone.

j_gene: TRBJ2-5
v_gene: TRBV4-1
abundance: few
d_gene: TRBD2
CDR3aa: CASSPHLSGRAVETQYF
CDR3nt: TGCGCCAGCAGCCCCCACCTTAGCGGGAGGGCCGTTGAGACCCAGTACTTC

j_gene: TRBJ2-1
v_gene: TRBV30
abundance: few
d_gene: -
CDR3aa: CAWSVLGVGEQFF
CDR3nt: TGTGCCTGGAGTGTACTGGGGGTGGGAGAGCAGTTCTTC

j_gene: TRBJ2-2
v_gene: TRBV4-1
abundance: -
d_gene: -
CDR3aa: CASSQEATLNTGELFF
CDR3nt: TGCGCCAGCAGCCAAGAGGCTACCCTGAACACCGGGGAGCTGTTTTTT

j_gene: TRBJ2-1
v_gene: TRBV5-1
abundance: few
d_gene: TRBD2
CDR3aa: CASSPGPSGNSVSYNEQFF
CDR3nt: TGCGCCAGCAGCCCTGGACCTAGCGGGAACTCGGTATCCTACAATGAGCAGTTCTTC

j_gene: TRBJ2-3
v_gene: TRBV7-8
abundance: many
d_gene: -
CDR3aa: CASSLSPGGTDTQYF
CDR3nt: TGTGCCAGCAGCTTATCCCCGGGGGGCACAGATACGCAGTATTTT

j_gene: TRBJ1-2
v_gene: TRBV30
abundance: few
d_gene: TRBD1
CDR3aa: CAWSPGQGRRSGYTF
CDR3nt: TGTGCCTGGAGTCCTGGACAGGGACGAAGGAGTGGCTACACCTTC

j_gene: TRBJ2-7
v_gene: TRBV5-1
abundance: few
d_gene: -
CDR3aa: CASSLAGGRELDEQYF
CDR3nt: TGCGCCAGCAGCTTGGCCGGGGGCCGGGAGCTAGACGAGCAGTACTTC

j_gene: TRBJ1-3
v_gene: TRBV29-1
abundance: few
d_gene: -
CDR3aa: CSVVVSGNTIYF
CDR3nt: TGCAGCGTTGTAGTCTCTGGAAACACCATATATTTT

j_gene: TRBJ2-4
v_gene: TRBV7-9
abundance: -
d_gene: -
CDR3aa: CASSPPDYVSQYF
CDR3nt: TGTGCCAGCAGCCCTCCGGACTACGTGTCTCAGTACTTC

j_gene: TRBJ2-7
v_gene: TRBV12-5
abundance: -
d_gene: -
CDR3aa: CASGLVSGGTYEQYF
CDR3nt: TGTGCTAGTGGTTTGGTATCCGGGGGTACCTACGAGCAGTACTTC

j_gene: TRBJ2-7
v_gene: TRBV18
abundance: -
d_gene: -
CDR3aa: CASSPWRGRSYEQYF
CDR3nt: TGTGCCAGCTCACCCTGGCGGGGGCGGTCCTACGAGCAGTACTTC

j_gene: TRBJ2-1
v_gene: TRBV19
abundance: -
d_gene: -
CDR3aa: CASSIQTGSYNEQFF
CDR3nt: TGTGCCAGTAGTATCCAGACAGGCTCCTACAATGAGCAGTTCTTC

j_gene: TRBJ2-1
v_gene: TRBV19
abundance: few
d_gene: -
CDR3aa: CASSSPAVGYNEQFF
CDR3nt: TGTGCCAGTAGTTCCCCGGCAGTGGGGTACAATGAGCAGTTCTTC

j_gene: TRBJ2-3
v_gene: TRBV29-1
abundance: few
d_gene: -
CDR3aa: CSVDLATDTQYF
CDR3nt: TGCAGCGTTGACCTAGCTACAGATACGCAGTATTTT

j_gene: TRBJ2-2
v_gene: TRBV5-1
abundance: -
d_gene: -
CDR3aa: CASRVGDDTGELFF
CDR3nt: TGCGCCAGCCGTGTGGGCGATGACACCGGGGAGCTGTTTTTT

j_gene: TRBJ2-4
v_gene: TRBV6-1
abundance: many
d_gene: -
CDR3aa: CASSPGTPTLGNIQYF
CDR3nt: TGTGCCAGCAGCCCCGGGACACCGACCTTGGGGAACATTCAGTACTTC